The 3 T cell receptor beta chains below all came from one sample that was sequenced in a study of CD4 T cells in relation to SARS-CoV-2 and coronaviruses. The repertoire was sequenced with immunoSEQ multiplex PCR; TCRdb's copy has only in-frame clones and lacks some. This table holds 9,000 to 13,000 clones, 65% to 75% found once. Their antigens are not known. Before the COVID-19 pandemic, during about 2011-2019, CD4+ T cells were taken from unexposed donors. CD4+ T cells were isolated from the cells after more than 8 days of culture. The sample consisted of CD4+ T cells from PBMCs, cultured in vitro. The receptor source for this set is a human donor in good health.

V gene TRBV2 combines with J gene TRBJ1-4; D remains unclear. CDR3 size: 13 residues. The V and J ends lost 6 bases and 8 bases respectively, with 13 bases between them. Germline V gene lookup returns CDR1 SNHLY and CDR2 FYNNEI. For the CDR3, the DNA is TGTGCCAGCAGCGCCACACTAAGGGAAAAACTGTTTTTT. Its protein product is CASSATLREKLFF.

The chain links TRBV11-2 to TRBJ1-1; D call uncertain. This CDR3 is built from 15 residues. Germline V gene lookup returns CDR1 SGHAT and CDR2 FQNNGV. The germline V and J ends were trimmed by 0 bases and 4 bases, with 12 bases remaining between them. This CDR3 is CASSLERTATTEAFF. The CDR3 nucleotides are TGTGCCAGCAGCTTAGAGCGGACGGCCACCACTGAAGCTTTCTTT.

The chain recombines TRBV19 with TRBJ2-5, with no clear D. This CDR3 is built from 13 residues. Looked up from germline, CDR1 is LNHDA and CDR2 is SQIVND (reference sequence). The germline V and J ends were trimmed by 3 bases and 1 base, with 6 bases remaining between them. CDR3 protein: CASSMNSQETQYF. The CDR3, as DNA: TGTGCCAGTAGTATGAACAGCCAAGAGACCCAGTACTTC.